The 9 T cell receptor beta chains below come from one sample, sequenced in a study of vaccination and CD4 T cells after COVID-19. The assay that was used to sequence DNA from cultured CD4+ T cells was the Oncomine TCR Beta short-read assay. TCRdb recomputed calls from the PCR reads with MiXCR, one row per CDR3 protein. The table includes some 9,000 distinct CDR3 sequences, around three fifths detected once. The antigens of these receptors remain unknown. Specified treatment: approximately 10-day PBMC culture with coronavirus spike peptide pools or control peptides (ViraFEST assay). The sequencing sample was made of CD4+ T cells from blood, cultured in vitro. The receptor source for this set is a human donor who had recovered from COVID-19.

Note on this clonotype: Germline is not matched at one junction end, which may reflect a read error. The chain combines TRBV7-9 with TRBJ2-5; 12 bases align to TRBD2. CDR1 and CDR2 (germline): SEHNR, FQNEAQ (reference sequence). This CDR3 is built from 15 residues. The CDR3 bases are TGTGCCAGCAGCCTGTCTAGCGGGGGGGGAGAGATCCAGTACTTC. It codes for CASSLSSGGGEIQYF.

As DNA, the CDR3 is TGCGCCAGCAGCTTGGGGGGTGGAAACACTGAAGCTTTCTTT. Its protein is CASSLGGGNTEAFF. The chain employs TRBV5-1 and TRBJ1-1; D remains unclear. V was cut by 0 bases and J by 2 bases, with 8 bases left in between. The CDR3 is 14 amino acids. Germline CDR1 reads SGHRS; CDR2 reads YFSETQ.

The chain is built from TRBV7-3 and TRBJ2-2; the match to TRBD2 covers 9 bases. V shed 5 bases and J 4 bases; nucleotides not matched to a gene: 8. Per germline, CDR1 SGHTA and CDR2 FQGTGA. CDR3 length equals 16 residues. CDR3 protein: CASSNAGGGVTGELFF. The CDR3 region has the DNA TGTGCCAGCAGCAATGCGGGAGGGGGGGTCACCGGGGAGCTGTTTTTT.

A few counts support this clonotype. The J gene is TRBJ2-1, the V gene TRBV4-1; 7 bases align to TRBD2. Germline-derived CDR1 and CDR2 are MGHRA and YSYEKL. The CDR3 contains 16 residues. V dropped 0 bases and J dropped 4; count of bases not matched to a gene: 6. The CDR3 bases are TGCGCCAGCAGCCAAGATAGTCTAGCGGCTTACAATGAGCAGTTCTTC. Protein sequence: CASSQDSLAAYNEQFF.

The CDR3 coding sequence is TGTGCCAGTAGTAGACCCCCGGGGGGACAGAACCAAGAGACCCAGTACTTC. Its protein product is CASSRPPGGQNQETQYF. The gene calls are TRBV19 and TRBJ2-5, with D possibly called TRBD1 or TRBD2 (7 bases each). The CDR3 is 17 amino acids. Trimming stripped 4 bases from V and 0 bases from J, with 18 bases between. The germline gives CDR1 LNHDA, CDR2 SQIVND (reference sequence).

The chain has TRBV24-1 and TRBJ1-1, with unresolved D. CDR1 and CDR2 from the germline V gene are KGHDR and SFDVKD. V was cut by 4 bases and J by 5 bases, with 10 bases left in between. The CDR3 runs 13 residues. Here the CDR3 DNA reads TGTGCCACCAGTGACCAATACAAAACTGAAGCTTTCTTT. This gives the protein CATSDQYKTEAFF.

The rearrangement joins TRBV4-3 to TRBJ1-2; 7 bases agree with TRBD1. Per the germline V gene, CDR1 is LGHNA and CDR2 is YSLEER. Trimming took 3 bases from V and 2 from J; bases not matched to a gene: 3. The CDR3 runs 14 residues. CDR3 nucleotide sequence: TGCGCCAGCAGCCACCAACAGGGGAACTATGGCTACACCTTC. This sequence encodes CASSHQQGNYGYTF.

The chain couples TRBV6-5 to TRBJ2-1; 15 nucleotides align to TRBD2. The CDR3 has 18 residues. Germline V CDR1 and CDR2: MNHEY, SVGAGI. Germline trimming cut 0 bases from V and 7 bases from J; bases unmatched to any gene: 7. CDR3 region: CASSYSGGGTSGRNEQFF. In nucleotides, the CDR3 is TGTGCCAGCAGTTACTCGGGGGGAGGGACTAGCGGGAGGAATGAGCAGTTCTTC.

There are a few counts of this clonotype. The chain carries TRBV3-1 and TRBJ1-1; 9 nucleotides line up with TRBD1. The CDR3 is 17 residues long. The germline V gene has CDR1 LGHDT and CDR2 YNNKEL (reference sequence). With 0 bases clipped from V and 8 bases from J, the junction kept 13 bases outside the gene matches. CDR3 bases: TGTGCCAGCAGCCAAGATCGAGGGACAGGGCTTTCGGACGAAGCTTTCTTT. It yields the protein CASSQDRGTGLSDEAFF.